Reported below is one TCR beta chain. Only a few counts were recorded for this clonotype. What this receptor recognizes is not known. The input lacks base qualities; no much larger clone sits a single base away. This specimen's treatment or condition label, interpreted: live attenuated yellow fever vaccine strain. Two biological replicates of bulk PBMCs were collected at each blood-draw timepoint. PBMCs were isolated from peripheral blood using a standard Ficoll-Paque protocol. TriZol was used to extract RNA from bulk PBMCs, CD4 and CD8 fractions, and dextramer-positive and dextramer-negative fractions. Synthesis of TCR cDNA relied on 5'RACE template switching, a step that introduced a universal primer site along with unique molecular identifiers. Priming for cDNA synthesis came from both the TCR alpha and TCR beta constant segments. Library amplification involved two PCR steps, and the second step added sample barcodes and sequencing adapters. Sequencing of libraries was done on Illumina HiSeq 2500 (2x100 bp) or NovaSeq (2x150 bp). From the authors' description of their analysis: Demultiplexing of reads and collapsing into UMI consensus sequences were performed with MIGEC, and V(D)J alignment was carried out with MiXCR. Clonotypes responding to the vaccine were identified with edgeR on replicate PBMC samples, with the criteria of FDR below 0.01 and a log2 fold change above 5 up to day 15. Each bulk clonotype was labeled CD4 or CD8 based on which sequenced repertoire, CD4 or CD8, contained the clonotype at higher abundance. TCRdb's own reprocessing of the public reads used fastp at Q25 and MiXCR and kept productive beta chains. Every entry covers one CDR3 protein and lists the most common genes and DNA from its rows. TCRdb's processing, not the authors', yielded these V and J calls. This sample gives 300,000 to 400,000 distinct CDR3 sequences in total; roughly 9.4% of them show up just once. 18% of the sample is held by the ten biggest clonotypes.

This record belongs to a study of T cells after yellow fever vaccination (dated by TCRdb to the late 2010s). With regard to the full study: Libraries from fractions with low cell numbers were prepared with the SMART-Seq v4 Ultra Low Input RNA kit. To follow T-cell clones before and after primary and booster YFV17D yellow fever vaccination, bulk TCR alpha and beta repertoires were sequenced over time. Two healthy male donors made up the cohort, one aged 18 to 29 years and the other aged 30 to 40 years. Blood samples were taken at several timepoints before and after primary and secondary immunization, and bulk PBMC replicates and cell subsets were isolated. Results the study describes overall, beyond this receptor: Most clones expanded after primary vaccination were re-detected after the booster (about 95% of CD4 and approximately 85% of CD8), suggesting broad memory maintenance. Only a couple of donors were included in the study, so the extent to which the findings can be generalized is limited. A small fraction of clonotypes appeared in both the CD4 and CD8 compartments, likely as a result of convergent recombination. Compared with the primary T-cell response, the secondary T-cell response was faster but weaker, reaching its peak on day 5 rather than on day 15. Because abundant contaminating clonotypes from the bulk population could be contained in FACS-sorted repertoires, computational filtering was required.

The CDR3 spans 18 residues, from the cysteine through the phenylalanine. Just CDR3 DNA is preserved here, 54 bases in frame from base 1. V is reduced by 4 bases and J by 3 bases, leaving a spacing of 22 bases between them. Material: PBMCs, obtained on the day of the first yellow fever vaccination. The clonotype was recovered from a man between 18 and 29 years old who received the YFV17D yellow fever vaccine. Recombination connected TRBV12-3 or TRBV12-4 to TRBJ2-1; the D gene cannot be named for sure. The CDR3 is CASSSEPESTTLYNEQFF. The nucleotides are TGTGCCAGCAGTTCCGAACCCGAGTCTACGACCCTCTACAATGAGCAGTTCTTC.